The entry that follows covers one T cell receptor beta chain sequence. The sample comes from a study of long-term antiretroviral therapy in people with HIV. On the study more broadly: It was about a decade before the 2015 immediate-ART recommendation that the earliest samples were taken.

Sequencing used immunoSEQ v3.0 at survey level. Here immunoSEQ multiplex PCR was the method, and the copy in TCRdb shows in-frame clones only, minus some. The data hold roughly 3,200 clones, with approximately 91% observed a single time. The length of the CDR3 is 14 residues. Germline CDR1 reads SGHDT; CDR2 reads YYEEEE. Trimming cost V 4 bases and J 2 bases; bases outside gene matches: 2. People in the study who had HIV all got their treatment in the United States. Amounts of 1-10 million cryopreserved PBMC were held in the samples before DNA extraction. The sequence was collected from a woman in her forties or fifties with HIV. Sequences were derived from unsorted PBMCs, sampled 0.3 years after starting antiretroviral therapy. The chain uses TRBV5-6 and TRBJ2-7; 11 bases match TRBD1. CDR3 region: CASSPGQGAYEQYF. CDR3 bases: TGTGCCAGCAGCCCGGGACAGGGGGCCTACGAGCAGTACTTC.